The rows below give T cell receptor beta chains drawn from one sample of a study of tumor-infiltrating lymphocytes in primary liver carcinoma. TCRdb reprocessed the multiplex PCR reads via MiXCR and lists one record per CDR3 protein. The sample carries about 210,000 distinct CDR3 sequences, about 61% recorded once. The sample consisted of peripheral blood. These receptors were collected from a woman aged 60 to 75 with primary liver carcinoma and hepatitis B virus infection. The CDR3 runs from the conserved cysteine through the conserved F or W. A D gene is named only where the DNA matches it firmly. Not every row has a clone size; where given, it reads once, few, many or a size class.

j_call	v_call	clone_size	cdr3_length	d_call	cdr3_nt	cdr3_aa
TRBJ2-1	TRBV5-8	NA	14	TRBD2	TGTGTCAGCAGCCTCCCTAGCGGATACAATGAGCAGTTCTTC	CVSSLPSGYNEQFF
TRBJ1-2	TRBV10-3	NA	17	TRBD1	TGTGCCATCAGCCCCCAGGGGGGGACAGGGGGAAGTTATTGCTACACCTTC	CAISPQGGTGGSYCYTF
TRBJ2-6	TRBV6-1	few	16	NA	TGTGCCACCCCACCTCGACCTTTCTCTGGGGCCAACGTCCTGACTTTC	CATPPRPFSGANVLTF
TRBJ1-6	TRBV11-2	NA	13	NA	TGTGCCGGCAGCTTATCAGACAATCCACCCCTCCACTTT	CAGSLSDNPPLHF
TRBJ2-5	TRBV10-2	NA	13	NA	TGCGCCAGCGCCCGCAGTGGCCAAGAGACCCAGTACTTC	CASARSGQETQYF
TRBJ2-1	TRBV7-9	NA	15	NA	TGTGCCAGCAGTTTCGCGGGACTGCCTCACAATGAGCAGTTCTTC	CASSFAGLPHNEQFF
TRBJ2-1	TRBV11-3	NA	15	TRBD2	TGTGCCAGCAGCTTATTAGCGGGGGGTTACAATGAGCAGTTCTTC	CASSLLAGGYNEQFF
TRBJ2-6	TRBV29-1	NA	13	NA	TGCAGCGTTGACTTCCATGGGCCCAACGTCCTGACTTTC	CSVDFHGPNVLTF
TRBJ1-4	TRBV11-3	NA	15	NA	TGTGCCAGCAGCTTATCGGAACAGGGAACTGTAAAACTGTTTTTT	CASSLSEQGTVKLFF
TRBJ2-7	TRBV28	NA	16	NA	TGTGCCAGCAGTTTACCGGGGCAGCAGAAACCCTACGAGCAGTACTTC	CASSLPGQQKPYEQYF
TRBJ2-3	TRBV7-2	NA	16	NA	TGTGCCGGCAGCTTAAGGGTGGGAGCTAGCACAGATACGCAGTATTTT	CAGSLRVGASTDTQYF
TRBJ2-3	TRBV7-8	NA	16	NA	TGTGCCAGCAGCTTAAAGTGGATCTTGCAGGAGAGTACGCAGTATTTT	CASSLKWILQESTQYF
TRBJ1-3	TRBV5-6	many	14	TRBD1	TGTGCCAGCAGCTTCGACAGGGCTGGAAACACCATATATTTT	CASSFDRAGNTIYF
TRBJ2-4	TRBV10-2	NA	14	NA	TGCGTAAGCAGTGAGTCAAGGGGATGGGACATCCAGTACTTC	CVSSESRGWDIQYF
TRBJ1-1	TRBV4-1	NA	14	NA	TGCGCCAGCAGCCTTGGTCCGTCCAACACTGAAGCTTTCTTT	CASSLGPSNTEAFF
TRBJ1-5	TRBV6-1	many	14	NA	TGTGCCAGCACGGGGCAGTATAGCAATCAGCCCCAGCATTTT	CASTGQYSNQPQHF
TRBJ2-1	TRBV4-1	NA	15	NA	TGCGCCAGCAGGCGAACTAGTGGGGGTTACAATGAGCAGTTCTTC	CASRRTSGGYNEQFF